Following are 9 T cell receptor beta chains from one sample sequenced in a study of cytomegalovirus exposure and HLA in healthy donors (dated by TCRdb to about 2017). Libraries were built with the immunoSEQ multiplex PCR assay. A mixture of 60 forward primers for TCR Vbeta segments and 13 reverse primers for TCR Jbeta segments was used in the multiplex PCR. As stored in TCRdb, this immuneACCESS dataset retains in-frame rearrangements with V and J assigned. A fraction of the clones does not appear; measured against another copy, unresolved V genes explain less than half of the discrepancy, and the remainder lacks a known reason. Counted in this sample were hundreds of thousands of clones; roughly 85% of them appeared once. The ten largest make up around 1.8% of the sample. Sequenced: PBMCs. These TCRs come from a man aged 18 to 29 in good health and CMV-seronegative.

The CDR3 loop is CASRGNRGVSNQPQHF. The CDR3 DNA follows: TGCGCCAGCAGGGGTAACAGGGGAGTAAGCAATCAGCCCCAGCATTTT. J is TRBJ1-5 and V is TRBV10-1, with 7 nucleotides matching TRBD1. Germline V gene lookup returns CDR1 WNHNN and CDR2 SYGVQD (reference sequence). Germline trimming cut 6 bases from V and 1 base from J; bases unmatched to any gene: 9. This CDR3 has 16 residues.

The chain links TRBV5-1 to TRBJ1-2; TRBD1 aligns across 7 bases. Germline V gives CDR1 SGHRS, CDR2 YFSETQ. After removal of 0 bases from V and 1 base from J, the junction contained 3 bases not matched to a gene. CDR3 length equals 15 residues. The CDR3 reads CASSLGQGLNYGYTF. In DNA, the CDR3 is TGCGCCAGCAGCTTGGGACAGGGCCTTAACTATGGCTACACCTTC. The full variable domain, with the rest looked up from reference TRBV5-1 and TRBJ1-2, is KAGVTQTPRYLIKTRGQQVTLSCSPISGHRSVSWYQQTPGQGLQFLFEYFSETQRNKGNFPGRFSGRQFSNSRSEMNVSTLELGDSALYLCASSLGQGLNYGYTFGSGTRLTVV.

The gene calls are TRBV10-3 and TRBJ1-6, with 7 nucleotides matching TRBD1. Germline CDR1 and CDR2: ENHRY and SYGVKD. This CDR3 region has 16 residues. J gave up 0 bases and V 5 bases, and 4 bases lay outside the gene matches. CDR3 sequence (DNA): TGTGCCATCAGTTCGGACAGGAGCTCCTATAATTCACCCCTCCACTTT. Encoded protein: CAISSDRSSYNSPLHF.

The CDR3 region has the DNA TGTGCCAGCAGTCCAGGACAGGGGGCGGTCTACGAGCAGTACTTC. Protein product: CASSPGQGAVYEQYF. The V gene is TRBV28, the J gene TRBJ2-7; 11 nucleotides match TRBD1. The trim removed 5 bases at V and 3 bases at J, leaving 6 bases unmatched. Germline V CDR1 and CDR2: MDHEN, SYDVKM. The CDR3 consists of 15 residues.

The chain couples TRBV27 to TRBJ2-5; D possibly corresponds to TRBD2 (6 bases). CDR1 MNHEY and CDR2 SMNVEV come from the germline V gene (reference sequence). The CDR3 runs 14 residues. Trimming shortened V by 4 bases and J by 2 bases, and 11 bases separated the two germline ends. CDR3 loop: CASSSSGLQETQYF. For the CDR3, the DNA is TGTGCCAGCAGTTCCTCGGGACTGCAAGAGACCCAGTACTTC.

CDR3 bases: TGTGCCAGCAGTGAATGGACAGACTCTGGGGCCAACGTCCTGACTTTC. Protein product: CASSEWTDSGANVLTF. This chain connects TRBV6-1 to TRBJ2-6, with D maybe TRBD1 (6 bases). The CDR3 has 16 amino acids. Germline V lookup: CDR1 MNHNS, CDR2 SASEGT. The germline V and J ends were trimmed by 2 bases and 0 bases, with 8 bases remaining between them.

The chain has TRBV9 and TRBJ2-7, with D possibly being TRBD1 (6 bases). V was trimmed by 0 bases and J by 2 bases, leaving 21 bases between them. The CDR3 has 18 amino acids. Germline V gene lookup returns CDR1 SGDLS and CDR2 YYNGEE. This CDR3 is CASSVGLQGTEITYEQYF. As DNA, the CDR3 is TGTGCCAGCAGCGTAGGTTTACAGGGCACTGAGATAACCTACGAGCAGTACTTC. Supplemented by reference TRBV9 and TRBJ2-7, the full variable domain reads DSGVTQTPKHLITATGQRVTLRCSPRSGDLSVYWYQQSLDQGLQFLIQYYNGEERAKGNILERFSAQQFPDLHSELNLSSLELGDSALYFCASSVGLQGTEITYEQYFGPGTRLTVT.

Remarks on this clone: Other DNA sequences in this specimen translate into the identical CDR3. This chain joins TRBV6-1 and TRBJ2-7; maybe TRBD1 (5 bases). The germline V gene has CDR1 MNHNS and CDR2 SASEGT. Between the trimmed V and J ends, which lost 3 bases and 2 bases, there was a span of 8 bases. The length of the CDR3 is 13 residues. The DNA of the CDR3 is TGTGCCAGCAGTGAGGCAGGGCCCTACGAGCAGTACTTC. This encodes CASSEAGPYEQYF.

This clone has just a few counts. V usage is TRBV9 and J usage is TRBJ2-7, with a possible D match to TRBD2 (5 bases). V was cut by 0 bases and J by 5 bases, with 9 bases left in between. In germline, CDR1 is SGDLS, CDR2 YYNGEE. The CDR3 consists of 13 residues. CDR3 sequence (DNA): TGTGCCAGCAGCGTAGATCCGGGGAACGAGCAGTACTTC. It translates to CASSVDPGNEQYF.